This T cell receptor (beta chain) originates from a study of blood T cell repertoires in COVID-19 (dated by TCRdb to the early 2020s). About the full investigation: Collaborator samples came from the United States, Italy and Spain and covered acute and convalescent phases of COVID-19. The prospective study material was composed of cDNA or gDNA derived from T cells, B-cell-depleted T cells, or PBMCs. The dataset comprised deeply sampled blood TCRbeta repertoires from subjects exposed to, actively infected with, or recovered from COVID-19. The repertoires were made available in a free public database intended to serve as a resource for research on the immune response to SARS-CoV-2. Samples came from the ongoing ImmuneRACE study (first 160 participants) plus 1,254 subjects from 6 global collaborators. Sample metadata almost always included a de-identified subject ID, COVID-19 status, age in years and sex. Where available, HLA class I and class II types were obtained from metadata supplied by the sample provider rather than from assay-based typing.

The collaborating institutions used their own protocols to collect whole blood in K2EDTA tubes. Collaborator samples were shipped for TCRbeta analysis as frozen whole blood, isolated PBMCs, or DNA extracted from either sample type. Reading from cysteine to phenylalanine, the CDR3 counts 10 amino acids. This entry keeps only the CDR3 DNA: 30 bases, framed from base 1. A distance of 4 bases separates the germline ends of V and J, which lose 7 bases and 4 bases respectively. For CDR1 and CDR2, the germline V gene lists SNHLY and FYNNEI. Points the paper makes about the study in general: Clinical and demographic metadata were provided uncurated, with the amount varying by source and participant.

TCRbeta CDR3 regions were amplified from genomic DNA using the immunoSEQ Assay, a bias-controlled multiplex PCR. The authors' pipeline ran thus. Within the assay, amplification of reference gene primers was used to estimate how many nucleated cells each sample contained. To quantify the absolute abundance of each unique TCRbeta CDR3 rearrangement, sequence reads were collapsed and filtered. For each sample, productive Simpson clonality was calculated as the square root of Simpson's diversity index across productive rearrangements. Drawn from immuneACCESS, this table holds only the in-frame rearrangements with V and J called that TCRdb kept. Clones are partly lost; checked studies trace under half to an unresolved V gene and leave the rest unexplained. The DNA gave D and trimming, while V, J and clone size come from that table. The sample data list 50,000 to 75,000 clones, and 91% of these were observed just once. Of the sample, about 9% is held by the ten largest clones.

The count of this clone is one. Which antigen it targets is not known. No base qualities exist here, and no much larger clone lies one base off it. The sequence came from a human donor in a cohort sampled during active COVID-19. The sample was peripheral blood. The rearranged chain carries TRBV2 and TRBJ1-1; a confident D gene designation cannot be given. DNA sequence: TGTGCCAGCATCCGCACTGAAGCTTTCTTT. Translation gives CASIRTEAFF. The CDR3 plus the reference TRBV2 and TRBJ1-1 genes for the other parts give the full variable domain: EPEVTQTPSHQVTQMGQEVILRCVPISNHLYFYWYRQILGQKVEFLVSFYNNEISEKSEIFDDQFSVERPDGSNFTLKIRSTKLEDSAMYFCASIRTEAFFGQGTRLTVV.